Below, 32 T cell receptor beta chains from the same sample are listed, as sequenced in a study of regulatory T cells in long-lasting Graves disease. This sample's time point: newly diagnosed GD, antithyroid drugs for less than 3 months. The TCR library was made from RNA that had been extracted from PBMCs in TRIzol. Library construction for TCR beta used iRepertoire HTBI primers and Arm-PCR of CDR3 regions. TCRdb reprocessed the multiplex PCR reads with MiXCR, giving one entry per CDR3 protein. The repertoire consists of 200,000 to 250,000 distinct CDR3 sequences, with roughly 18% occurring once and the leading ten covering approximately 24%. The input for sequencing was peripheral blood mononuclear cells (PBMCs), taken at new diagnosis, from a patient treated with antithyroid drugs. These receptors all stem from a female donor with Graves disease.

In its sample, this clonotype was seen many times. The chain uses TRBV3-1 and TRBJ2-3; D uncertain. Germline loops: CDR1 LGHDT, CDR2 YNNKEL (reference sequence). The CDR3 runs to 14 residues. The V end lost 1 base, the J end lost 3 bases, and 8 bases lay between the germline ends. This CDR3 is CASSQGRVTDTQYF. In nucleotides, the CDR3 is TGTGCCAGCAGCCAAGGACGGGTTACAGATACGCAGTATTTT.

This clonotype was recorded at least ten times. The chain's CDR3 is CASSLRGPPDTQYF. CDR3 DNA sequence: TGTGCCAGCAGCCTCCGGGGTCCTCCAGATACGCAGTATTTT. The genes are TRBV11-2 and TRBJ2-3; D may be TRBD2 (5 bases). V lost 5 bases, J lost 4 bases, and 13 bases lay in between. The CDR3 length is 14 residues. Germline V gene sequence: CDR1 SGHAT, CDR2 FQNNGV.

This clonotype was seen repeatedly, ten times or more. The chain has TRBV9 and TRBJ2-2; D is uncertain. Germline-derived CDR1 and CDR2 are SGDLS and YYNGEE. The CDR3 is made up of 13 amino acids. Trimming pared 4 bases from V and 6 bases from J, leaving 10 bases between. CDR3 protein: CASSPEFAGELFF. CDR3 nucleotide sequence: TGTGCCAGCAGCCCGGAATTCGCCGGGGAGCTGTTTTTT.

CDR3 region: CASSGPGGPGGETQYF. The CDR3 bases are TGTGCCAGCAGTGGGCCGGGAGGGCCGGGTGGAGAGACCCAGTACTTC. The chain carries TRBV2 and TRBJ2-5, with TRBD2 identical over 8 bases. V shed 4 bases, J shed 4 bases, and the junction held 11 bases outside the gene matches. Germline V gene sequence: CDR1 SNHLY, CDR2 FYNNEI. This CDR3 region has 16 residues.

Turning to this clonotype: The junction departs from the called germline gene at one end, perhaps through a read error. The genes are TRBV7-7 and TRBJ2-1; tentatively, D is TRBD1 or TRBD2 (5 bases each). The CDR3 sequence is 13 residues long. Germline lookup yields CDR1 SSHAT and CDR2 FNYEAQ (reference sequence). The CDR3 is CASSPPGPGEQFF. The CDR3 nucleotides are TGTGCTAGCAGCCCCCCGGGGCCTGGTGAGCAGTTCTTC.

This clonotype was seen repeatedly, ten times or more. The chain uses TRBV19 and TRBJ2-1; the D gene could be TRBD1 or TRBD2 (6 bases each). With 8 bases removed from V and 0 bases from J, the gap between germline ends came to 8 bases. CDR1 and CDR2 from the germline V gene are LNHDA and SQIVND (reference sequence). The CDR3 length is 13 residues. CDR3 nucleotides: TGTGCCAGTGGAGGGGGCTCCTACAATGAGCAGTTCTTC. As protein: CASGGGSYNEQFF.

The sample holds many counts of this clonotype. The chain couples TRBV10-2 to TRBJ1-2, with D perhaps TRBD1 (6 bases). CDR3 length equals 14 residues. The V gene's germline CDR1 is WSHSY and CDR2 SAAADI. The V and J ends lost 2 bases and 3 bases respectively, with 10 bases between them. The CDR3 nucleotides are TGCGCCAGCAGTGAGATCCACAGGGACTATGGCTACACCTTC. As protein: CASSEIHRDYGYTF.

This clonotype was observed many times. The chain couples TRBV7-3 to TRBJ1-2; possibly TRBD1 for D (5 bases). The V and J ends lost 0 bases and 4 bases respectively, with 12 bases between them. The CDR3 extends over 15 amino acids. Germline V lookup: CDR1 SGHTA, CDR2 FQGTGA. As DNA, the CDR3 is TGTGCCAGCAGCTTAACTGAGGGGTCGGTCTATGGCTACACCTTC. Residues: CASSLTEGSVYGYTF.

J is TRBJ2-7 and V is TRBV11-2; D is unresolved. The CDR3 is 15 residues long. V was trimmed by 5 bases and J by 2 bases, leaving 16 bases between them. Germline V gene lookup returns CDR1 SGHAT and CDR2 FQNNGV. The CDR3 DNA follows: TGTGCCAGCAGCCTCCCCCTTCGGAGTCCCTACGAGCAGTACTTC. Amino acids: CASSLPLRSPYEQYF.

With respect to this clonotype: With a far larger clone one base away, a read error is the likely cause. The chain links TRBV5-6 to TRBJ2-3; the D call may be TRBD1 or TRBD2 (5 bases each). V was trimmed by 9 bases and J by 2 bases, leaving 19 bases between them. From germline, CDR1 is SGHDT and CDR2 YYEEEE. The CDR3 covers 15 residues. The CDR3 DNA follows: TGTGCCAACTCACCTCCGGGACCACACACAGATACGCAGTATTTT. Translation gives CANSPPGPHTDTQYF.

The CDR3 region is CSATRDRGYSPLHF. CDR3 in DNA: TGCAGTGCTACGCGGGACAGGGGTTATTCACCCCTCCACTTT. This chain connects TRBV20-1 to TRBJ1-6; 10 nucleotides align to TRBD1. This CDR3 region has 14 residues. The germline V gene has CDR1 DFQATT and CDR2 SNEGSKA (reference sequence). V lost 4 bases, J lost 8 bases, and 5 bases stayed unmatched.

This clonotype was counted many times. One junction end does not reproduce the germline sequence, and a read error may be involved. The chain uses TRBV28 and TRBJ1-5; D possibly corresponds to TRBD1 (5 bases). The CDR3 sequence is 15 residues long. Germline V lookup: CDR1 MDHEN, CDR2 SYDVKM. This CDR3 reads CAGSWGVPSNQPQHF. The CDR3 coding sequence is TGTGCCGGCAGTTGGGGGGTTCCTAGCAATCAGCCCCAGCATTTT.

This clonotype was detected ten times or more. J is TRBJ2-7 and V is TRBV6-1; 8 bases map to TRBD2. The germline gives CDR1 MNHNS, CDR2 SASEGT. Trimming cost V 8 bases and J 4 bases; bases outside gene matches: 13. This CDR3 comprises 15 residues. This chain's CDR3 is CASHGGGTRRYEQYF. CDR3 DNA: TGTGCCAGCCACGGAGGGGGGACTAGGAGGTACGAGCAGTACTTC.

This clonotype has only a few counts. This chain connects TRBV11-2 to TRBJ2-7; D gene uncertain. V was cut by 2 bases and J by 6 bases, with 2 bases left in between. The CDR3 spans 10 residues. Per germline, CDR1 SGHAT and CDR2 FQNNGV. This chain's CDR3 is CASSLTEQYF. DNA for the CDR3: TGTGCCAGCAGCTTAACCGAGCAGTACTTC.

Ten or more counts support this clonotype. The rearrangement links TRBV6-1 to TRBJ1-2; D is possibly TRBD1 (6 bases). The germline V gene has CDR1 MNHNS and CDR2 SASEGT. The CDR3 contains 14 residues. Trimming removed 1 base from V and 4 bases from J, with 10 bases in between. The DNA for the CDR3 is TGTGCCAGCAGTGAAGAGGGGGTATCCTATGGCTACACCTTC. Translation gives CASSEEGVSYGYTF.

This chain connects TRBV7-2 to TRBJ1-6; no clear D. The CDR3 totals 13 residues. Per the germline V gene, CDR1 is SGHTA and CDR2 is FQGNSA. V lost 5 bases and J 10 bases, leaving 12 bases between the germline ends. CDR3 coding DNA: TGTGCCAGCAGCCTAACAAACCGCTCACCCCTCCACTTT. Protein product: CASSLTNRSPLHF.

V gene TRBV6-5 combines with J gene TRBJ2-3; 12 bases are a match to TRBD2. V lost 2 bases and J lost 2; bases outside the gene matches: 5. This CDR3 region has 17 residues. Per the germline V gene, CDR1 is MNHEY and CDR2 is SVGAGI. This CDR3 is CASSYPTSGRYTDTQYF. The CDR3 DNA sequence: TGTGCCAGCAGTTACCCGACTAGCGGGAGATACACAGATACGCAGTATTTT.

The CDR3 DNA follows: TGCAGTGCTAGAGATCTCAGAACCGGGGCCAACGTCCTGACTTTC. Translated, it gives CSARDLRTGANVLTF. The chain combines TRBV20-1 with TRBJ2-6; no clear D gene. CDR1 and CDR2 from the germline V gene are DFQATT and SNEGSKA (reference sequence). The ends were cut back, 0 bases at V and 4 bases at J, with 10 bases in the middle. This CDR3 is built from 15 residues.

On this clonotype: Just one base apart from a much larger clone, this may be a read error. The V call is TRBV7-9, the J call TRBJ2-3, with TRBD2 matching 12 bases. CDR3 length: 16 amino acids. Germline values: CDR1 SEHNR, CDR2 FQNEAQ (reference sequence). V was pared by 8 bases and J by 5 bases, with 11 bases of the junction left unmatched. CDR3 region: CASGMTTSGSGDTQYF. CDR3 DNA sequence: TGTGCCAGCGGCATGACGACTAGCGGGAGTGGAGATACGCAGTATTTT. Full variable domain (remainder filled in from reference TRBV7-9 and TRBJ2-3): DTGVSQNPRHKITKRGQNVTFRCDPISEHNRLYWYRQTLGQGPEFLTYFQNEAQLEKSRLLSDRFSAERPKGSFSTLEIQRTEQGDSAMYLCASGMTTSGSGDTQYFGPGTRLTVL.

This clonotype was seen repeatedly, ten times or more. The J gene is TRBJ2-1, the V gene TRBV5-1; 7 bases align to TRBD1. The ends lost 2 bases at V and 7 bases at J; junction bases unmatched: 6. In germline, CDR1 is SGHRS, CDR2 YFSETQ. The CDR3 is 14 amino acids. In DNA, the CDR3 is TGCGCCAGCAGCTTCGGGACAGCGCTGAATGAGCAGTTCTTC. It specifies CASSFGTALNEQFF.

This clonotype was seen at least ten times. This CDR3 is CASGVNEKLFF. CDR3 nucleotide sequence: TGTGCCAGCGGAGTTAATGAAAAACTGTTTTTT. This chain uses TRBV9 with TRBJ1-4; no clear D. V was shortened by 7 bases and J by 4 bases, with 5 bases between the two germline ends. The CDR3 consists of 11 residues. Germline lookup yields CDR1 SGDLS and CDR2 YYNGEE.

V is TRBV5-8 and J is TRBJ2-3; D is perhaps TRBD1 (6 bases). V was cut by 7 bases and J by 6 bases, with 15 bases left in between. The CDR3 runs 13 residues. CDR1 SGHTS and CDR2 YDEGEE come from the germline V gene. CDR3 sequence reads: CASPGQGKDTQYF. CDR3 nucleotides: TGTGCCAGCCCGGGGCAGGGGAAGGATACGCAGTATTTT. Drawing the rest from reference TRBV5-8 and TRBJ2-3, the complete variable domain is EAGVTQSPTHLIKTRGQQATLRCSPISGHTSVYWYQQALGLGLQFLLWYDEGEERNRGNFPPRFSGRQFPNYSSELNVNALELEDSALYLCASPGQGKDTQYFGPGTRLTVL.

This clonotype was seen ten or more times. The V call is TRBV20-1, the J call TRBJ2-7, with 9 bases identical to TRBD1. The V gene end was trimmed by 5 bases and the J gene end by 6 bases; junction bases not matched to a gene: 17. Germline CDR1 reads DFQATT; CDR2 reads SNEGSKA (reference sequence). The CDR3 totals 16 residues. Here the CDR3 reads CSAQPGQGLYGVEQYF. CDR3 DNA sequence: TGCAGTGCTCAGCCTGGACAGGGGTTGTACGGTGTCGAGCAGTACTTC.

This clonotype was counted ten times or more. The chain couples TRBV6-1 to TRBJ2-3; TRBD2 aligns across 14 bases. Looked up from germline, CDR1 is MNHNS and CDR2 is SASEGT. This CDR3 spans 14 amino acids. Trimming removed 10 bases from V and 3 bases from J; junction bases left unmatched: 3. CDR3 in DNA: TGTGCCACGGGGACTAGCGGGAGAACAGATACGCAGTATTTT. This sequence encodes CATGTSGRTDTQYF.

This clonotype showed up many times. The rearrangement links TRBV3-1 to TRBJ1-6; D call uncertain. CDR1 and CDR2 (germline): LGHDT, YNNKEL (reference sequence). V dropped 4 bases and J dropped 9 bases, with 10 bases sitting between them. The CDR3 runs to 13 residues. In DNA form, the CDR3 reads TGTGCCAGCAGCCCCAGACTCTTTTCACCCCTCCACTTT. It translates to CASSPRLFSPLHF.

This clonotype came up many times. This chain joins TRBV11-2 and TRBJ2-3, with a tentative D call TRBD2 (5 bases). The length of the CDR3 is 17 residues. CDR1 is SGHAT, CDR2 FQNNGV, per germline. V lost 1 base and J lost 0, with 14 bases in between. The CDR3 loop reads CASSLGWAGGSTDTQYF. The CDR3 nucleotides read TGTGCCAGCAGCTTAGGTTGGGCGGGCGGGAGCACAGATACGCAGTATTTT.

This clonotype was detected only once. The likely explanation is a read error, given a far larger clone one base away. V is TRBV7-8 and J is TRBJ2-7; D unclear. The germline V gene encodes CDR1 SGHVS and CDR2 FQNEAQ. Trimming pared 0 bases from V and 7 bases from J, leaving 25 bases between. The length of the CDR3 is 18 residues. CDR3 DNA sequence: TGTGCCAGCAGCTTAGCGGTACTAAGATTATCCGTGGTCCATGAGCAGTACTTC. This gives the protein CASSLAVLRLSVVHEQYF.

Comment on this clonotype: This likely traces to a read error, being one base from a far larger clone. This rearrangement joins TRBV7-3 to TRBJ2-7, with D uncertain. Germline lookup yields CDR1 SGHTA and CDR2 FQGTGA. This CDR3 is 15 amino acids long. V lost 5 bases to trimming and J lost 0 bases, with 14 bases between them. The CDR3: CASSPGYGGSYEQYF. The CDR3 coding sequence is TGTGCCAGCAGCCCCGGGTACGGCGGCTCCTACGAGCAGTACTTC.

This clonotype was detected ten times or more. The rearrangement joins TRBV12-3 or TRBV12-4 to TRBJ2-6, with 7 bases aligning to TRBD1. The V gene end was trimmed by 6 bases and the J gene end by 2 bases; junction bases not matched to a gene: 1. This CDR3 has 14 amino acids. The CDR3: CASRGTAGANVLTF. CDR3 bases: TGTGCCAGCAGAGGGACAGCTGGGGCCAACGTCCTGACTTTC.

There are many counts of this clonotype. The chain is built from TRBV7-2 and TRBJ2-3, with D unclear. With 5 bases removed from V and 2 bases from J, the gap between germline ends came to 8 bases. Germline CDR1 reads SGHTA; CDR2 reads FQGNSA. The CDR3 is made up of 13 amino acids. DNA for the CDR3: TGTGCCAGCAGCACCACTAACACAGATACGCAGTATTTT. The encoded protein is CASSTTNTDTQYF.

In the case of this clonotype: This may be a read error: a much more frequent sequence differs by one nucleotide. The chain combines TRBV6-1 with TRBJ1-1, with D unresolved. Germline V gene sequence: CDR1 MNHNS, CDR2 SASEGT. Trimming took 6 bases from V and 2 from J, leaving 10 bases between them. CDR3 length equals 13 residues. The CDR3 bases are TGTGCCAGCAGCCCTATGGAAAACACTGAAGCTTTCTTT. Amino acids: CASSPMENTEAFF.

This clonotype was counted many times. This chain links TRBV30 with TRBJ1-4, with a possible D match to TRBD1 (6 bases). Germline-derived CDR1 and CDR2 are GTSNPN and SVGIG (reference sequence). This CDR3 is 14 amino acids long. The ends were cut back, 2 bases at V and 0 bases at J, with 7 bases in the middle. CDR3 sequence reads: CAWSRTATNEKLFF. In DNA form, the CDR3 reads TGTGCCTGGAGTAGGACAGCAACTAATGAAAAACTGTTTTTT. Using reference TRBV30 and TRBJ1-4 for the parts outside the CDR3, the full variable domain is SQTIHQWPATLVQPVGSPLSLECTVEGTSNPNLYWYRQAAGRGLQLLFYSVGIGQISSEVPQNLSASRPQDRQFILSSKKLLLSDSGFYLCAWSRTATNEKLFFGSGTQLSVL.